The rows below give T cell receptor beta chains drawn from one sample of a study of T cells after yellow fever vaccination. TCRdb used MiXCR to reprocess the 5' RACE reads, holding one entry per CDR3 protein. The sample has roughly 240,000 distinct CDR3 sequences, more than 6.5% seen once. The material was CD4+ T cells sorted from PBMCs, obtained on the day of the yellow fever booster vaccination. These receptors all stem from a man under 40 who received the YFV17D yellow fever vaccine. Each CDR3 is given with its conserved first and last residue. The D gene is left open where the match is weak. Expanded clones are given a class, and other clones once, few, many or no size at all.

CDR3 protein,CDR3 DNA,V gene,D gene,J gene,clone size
CASSPLELAPGELFF,TGTGCCAGCAGTCCCCTGGAGCTAGCCCCCGGGGAGCTGTTTTTT,TRBV12-3/TRBV12-4,-,TRBJ2-2,-
CASSQGASSGNTIYF,TGCGCCAGCAGCCAAGGGGCTTCGTCTGGAAACACCATATATTTT,TRBV4-3,-,TRBJ1-3,many
CASSLVMSGTGEQYF,TGTGCCAGCAGCTTAGTTATGTCCGGGACGGGGGAGCAGTACTTC,TRBV7-8,-,TRBJ2-7,-
CASSLDWGQGSGTQYF,TGTGCCAGCAGCTTAGATTGGGGACAGGGGTCCGGGACCCAGTACTTC,TRBV7-7,TRBD1,TRBJ2-5,few
CCATTRWSGRGINEQFF,TGCTGTGCTACGACCCGATGGTCGGGTCGGGGGATAAATGAGCAGTTCTTC,TRBV20-1,-,TRBJ2-1,-
CASSLSGLRGTGELFF,TGTGCCAGCAGTTTATCGGGCCTTCGGGGAACCGGGGAGCTGTTTTTT,TRBV27,-,TRBJ2-2,-
CASSPSPGGPLDTQYF,TGTGCCAGCAGCCCCTCCCCGGGAGGGCCTTTAGATACGCAGTATTTT,TRBV9,TRBD2,TRBJ2-3,many
CATPGLADYGGSYEQYF,TGTGCCACTCCGGGACTAGCGGACTACGGGGGCTCCTACGAGCAGTACTTC,TRBV15,TRBD2,TRBJ2-7,few
CASRLAGVETQYF,TGTGCCAGTAGGTTAGCGGGAGTGGAGACCCAGTACTTC,TRBV19,TRBD2,TRBJ2-5,-
CSARGGDWSNQPQHF,TGCAGTGCTAGAGGGGGCGATTGGAGCAATCAGCCCCAGCATTTT,TRBV20-1,-,TRBJ1-5,-
CASSQAPASASSYNEQFF,TGCGCCAGCAGCCAGGCGCCGGCTAGCGCGAGCTCCTACAATGAGCAGTTCTTC,TRBV4-3,-,TRBJ2-1,many
CASSASGTASSGANVLTF,TGTGCCAGCAGTGCCTCCGGGACAGCAAGCTCTGGGGCCAACGTCCTGACTTTC,TRBV28,TRBD1,TRBJ2-6,many
CASSSTGTSLETQYF,TGCGCCAGCAGCTCAACCGGGACTAGCTTGGAGACCCAGTACTTC,TRBV5-1,TRBD2,TRBJ2-5,many
CASSSRQDPTDTQYF,TGTGCCAGCAGCTCCCGACAGGATCCCACAGATACGCAGTATTTT,TRBV13,-,TRBJ2-3,-
CAIRDSEEEKLFF,TGTGCCATCAGGGACTCAGAGGAGGAAAAACTGTTTTTT,TRBV10-3,-,TRBJ1-4,few
CASSTTGTGIYEQYF,TGTGCCAGTAGTACAACCGGGACAGGGATCTACGAGCAGTACTTC,TRBV19,TRBD1,TRBJ2-7,-
CASSPTAARTYEQYF,TGTGCCAGCAGTCCGACCGCGGCGCGTACCTACGAGCAGTACTTC,TRBV6-1,-,TRBJ2-7,few
CASSLARAVQETQYF,TGTGCCAGCAGTTTAGCGCGGGCAGTCCAAGAGACCCAGTACTTC,TRBV12-3/TRBV12-4,-,TRBJ2-5,many
CASSLNRGYEQYF,TGTGCCAGCAGTTTGAACAGGGGCTACGAGCAGTACTTC,TRBV27,TRBD1,TRBJ2-7,many
CASTVDAQETQYF,TGTGCCAGCACGGTTGACGCCCAAGAGACCCAGTACTTC,TRBV6-1,-,TRBJ2-5,few
CASSVGATREQYF,TGTGCCAGCAGCGTAGGAGCGACGCGCGAGCAGTACTTC,TRBV9,-,TRBJ2-7,-
CATSDDVRGEQFF,TGTGCCACCAGTGATGACGTTCGGGGCGAGCAGTTCTTC,TRBV24-1,-,TRBJ2-1,many
CASSWGQLSYEQYF,TGTGCCAGCAGCTGGGGACAGCTCTCCTACGAGCAGTACTTC,TRBV5-6,TRBD1,TRBJ2-7,few
CASSSSDRGKDTQYF,-,TRBV12-3/TRBV12-4,-,TRBJ2-3,many
CASSQGLAETQYF,TGTGCCAGCAGCCAGGGACTAGCAGAGACCCAGTACTTC,TRBV14,TRBD2,TRBJ2-5,many
CSARQGARNTGELFF,TGCAGTGCGCGACAGGGGGCCCGGAACACCGGGGAGCTGTTTTTT,TRBV20-1,TRBD1,TRBJ2-2,few
CASSLEGWGLAQYF,TGTGCCAGCAGCTTAGAGGGGTGGGGTTTGGCGCAGTACTTC,TRBV7-8,-,TRBJ2-7,-
CASTAEGNTDTQYF,TGTGCCAGCACAGCGGAAGGAAACACAGATACGCAGTATTTT,TRBV12-3/TRBV12-4,-,TRBJ2-3,-
CASSRRLGGTQYF,TGTGCCAGCAGCCGAAGACTAGGGGGTACCCAGTACTTC,TRBV12-3/TRBV12-4,-,TRBJ2-5,few
CSVRAGGRGEQFF,TGCAGCGTGAGGGCAGGGGGCAGGGGTGAGCAGTTCTTC,TRBV29-1,TRBD1,TRBJ2-1,few
CATGGLAGDTQYF,TGTGCCACGGGGGGACTAGCGGGAGATACGCAGTATTTT,TRBV24-1,TRBD2,TRBJ2-3,many
CASSPSAPTVHADTQYF,TGTGCCAGCTCACCATCCGCCCCGACCGTGCACGCAGATACGCAGTATTTT,TRBV18,-,TRBJ2-3,many
CATTGTPVTGELFF,TGTGCCACCACTGGAACTCCAGTCACCGGGGAGCTGTTTTTT,TRBV27,-,TRBJ2-2,many
CSATQGGRRQETQYF,TGCAGTGCCACCCAGGGCGGGAGGCGACAAGAGACCCAGTACTTC,TRBV20-1,TRBD2,TRBJ2-5,few
CASRPIGGEQFF,TGTGCCAGCAGGCCCATTGGGGGGGAGCAGTTCTTC,TRBV3-1,-,TRBJ2-1,many
CASSYRLPSWGSEQFF,TGTGCCAGCAGTTACAGGCTACCTAGCTGGGGGTCAGAGCAGTTCTTC,TRBV6-5,-,TRBJ2-1,many
CASSRQGGETQYF,TGCGCCAGCAGCCGCCAGGGTGGCGAGACCCAGTACTTC,TRBV4-3,-,TRBJ2-5,many
CASSGTESSYEQYF,TGTGCCAGCTCGGGGACGGAGAGCTCCTACGAGCAGTACTTC,TRBV18,-,TRBJ2-7,many
CASSEGPNTGELFF,TGTGCCAGCAGTGAAGGCCCGAACACCGGGGAGCTGTTTTTT,TRBV6-1,-,TRBJ2-2,-
CASTYIGGNEQFF,TGTGCCAGCACCTACATAGGGGGGAATGAGCAGTTCTTC,TRBV6-6,-,TRBJ2-1,few
CASSSPQSGSSSYNEQFF,TGTGCCAGCAGCTCCCCACAAAGCGGGTCAAGCTCCTACAATGAGCAGTTCTTC,TRBV11-2,-,TRBJ2-1,-
CASSLEYGTQYF,TGCGCCAGCAGCTTGGAATACGGAACGCAGTATTTT,TRBV5-1,-,TRBJ2-3,many
CASSLAMSYEQYF,TGTGCCAGCAGCTTGGCCATGAGTTACGAGCAGTACTTC,TRBV5-6,-,TRBJ2-7,few
CASSRDSTDTQYF,TGCGCCAGCAGCCGGGACAGCACAGATACGCAGTATTTT,TRBV5-1,-,TRBJ2-3,many
CSARTSGSLAKNIQYF,TGCAGTGCTAGGACTAGCGGTTCCCTAGCCAAAAACATTCAGTACTTC,TRBV20-1,TRBD2,TRBJ2-4,many
CSAPGDRRNTIYF,TGCAGTGCTCCCGGCGACAGGCGAAACACCATATATTTT,TRBV20-1,-,TRBJ1-3,many
CASSIDTYNEQFF,TGTGCCAGCAGCATTGACACGTACAATGAGCAGTTCTTC,TRBV11-3,-,TRBJ2-1,many
CARSPTGGDNRSGANVLTF,TGTGCCCGCAGCCCCACTGGGGGGGACAACAGATCTGGGGCCAACGTCCTGACTTTC,TRBV2,-,TRBJ2-6,-
CASSLALISTDTQYF,TGTGCCAGCAGCTTAGCGCTAATTTCTACAGATACGCAGTATTTT,TRBV7-6,-,TRBJ2-3,many
CSASRSGIGYNEQFF,TGCAGTGCTAGCCGAAGCGGGATCGGCTACAATGAGCAGTTCTTC,TRBV20-1,TRBD2,TRBJ2-1,few
CASRKTTSHEQYF,TGTGCCAGCAGGAAAACTACCTCCCACGAGCAGTACTTC,TRBV27,-,TRBJ2-7,many
CASSLVKGLYNEQFF,TGTGCCAGCAGCTTAGTTAAAGGGCTCTACAATGAGCAGTTCTTC,TRBV7-2,-,TRBJ2-1,-
CSARDVGLVGDTQYF,TGCAGTGCTAGAGATGTAGGACTAGTTGGTGATACGCAGTATTTT,TRBV20-1,TRBD2,TRBJ2-3,many
CASSHPRARNTGELFF,TGTGCCAGCAGCCACCCCAGGGCCCGTAACACCGGGGAGCTGTTTTTT,TRBV3-1,-,TRBJ2-2,many
CASSPRGGTNTEAFF,TGTGCCAGCAGTCCCCGCGGAGGGACGAACACTGAAGCTTTCTTT,TRBV6-6,-,TRBJ1-1,-